This T cell receptor beta chain was obtained from a study of shared clonotypes between healthy human individuals. Study findings and constraints: Sampling involved blood alone; tissue repertoires likely differ.

This was a deep-level run. Using immunoSEQ multiplex PCR, the repertoire was profiled, and TCRdb retains in-frame clones only, with some absent. The sample has some 2,100,000 clones; approximately 94% are singletons. On this clone: Its antigen is unknown. Within the sample, other DNA sequences also encode this same CDR3.

Naive CD8 cells, CD45RO-negative and positively selected for CCR7, excluded terminally differentiated effector memory CD45RA+ cells. V gave up 5 bases and J gave up 6 bases, with 8 bases separating them. CDR1 and CDR2 (germline): MNHEY, SVGAGI. This CDR3 spans 12 amino acids. Sequenced: naive CD8+ T cells from PBMCs. This chain joins TRBV6-5 and TRBJ2-1; either TRBD1 or TRBD2 may fit D (5 bases each). The origin of this receptor is a man aged 18 to 29 in good health. Some clones in this sample may be carry-over from other donors' samples. The CDR3 region is CASSPGLNEQFF. The DNA of the CDR3 is TGTGCCAGCAGTCCGGGGCTCAATGAGCAGTTCTTC.